Each of the 9 T cell receptor beta chains below was sequenced from the same sample in a study of tumour-infiltrating T cells in Burkitt lymphoma. TCRdb keeps only in-frame clones here, not all; method: immunoSEQ multiplex PCR. This sample has 15,000 to 20,000 clones, with just under 80% found just once. The sample was tumor tissue. Receptor source: a human donor with diffuse large B-cell lymphoma.

The gene calls are TRBV7-2 and TRBJ2-7, with D tentatively TRBD1 or TRBD2 (5 bases each). Trimming took 3 bases from V and 4 from J, leaving 13 bases between them. CDR3 length: 14 amino acids. The germline gives CDR1 SGHTA, CDR2 FQGNSA. The CDR3 DNA reads as TGTGCCAGCAGCTTTACCCAGGGAGTGTACGAGCAGTACTTC. Its protein product is CASSFTQGVYEQYF.

The chain combines TRBV9 with TRBJ1-3; D is possibly TRBD1 (5 bases). V was cut by 0 bases and J by 1 base, with 14 bases left in between. Germline V lookup: CDR1 SGDLS, CDR2 YYNGEE. This CDR3 spans 17 amino acids. The CDR3 sequence is CASSVEEGRSSGNTIYF. The CDR3, as DNA: TGTGCCAGCAGCGTAGAAGAGGGGCGGTCATCTGGAAACACCATATATTTT.

The rearrangement joins TRBV29-1 to TRBJ1-5; 9 bases agree with TRBD1. CDR1 is SQVTM, CDR2 ANQGSEA, per germline. V lost 5 bases and J lost 2; bases outside the gene matches: 4. The CDR3 contains 14 residues. The CDR3 DNA is TGCAGCGTTTGGACAGGGGAGGGCAATCAGCCCCAGCATTTT. Protein: CSVWTGEGNQPQHF.

V usage is TRBV7-2 and J usage is TRBJ2-1; a possible D gene is TRBD2 (5 bases). The CDR3 is made up of 14 amino acids. The V end lost 4 bases, the J end lost 4 bases, and 11 bases lay between the germline ends. Germline CDR1 and CDR2: SGHTA and FQGNSA. CDR3: CASSSRASYNEQFF. The CDR3 region has the DNA TGTGCCAGCAGCTCGAGGGCCAGTTACAATGAGCAGTTCTTC.

This rearrangement joins TRBV7-6 to TRBJ1-1; no firm D call. Germline CDR1 SGHVS, CDR2 FNYEAQ. This CDR3 comprises 13 residues. The germline V and J ends were trimmed by 1 base and 6 bases, with 9 bases remaining between them. CDR3 nucleotides: TGTGCCAGCAGCTTAGACCTTGGGTCTGAAGCTTTCTTT. Translated, it gives CASSLDLGSEAFF.

The chain uses TRBV12-5 and TRBJ1-2, with D perhaps TRBD1 (5 bases). Per the germline V gene, CDR1 is LGHNT and CDR2 is FRNRAP. There are 14 residues in the CDR3. Between the trimmed V and J ends, which lost 4 bases and 3 bases, there was a span of 12 bases. CDR3 residues: CASGYEGRDYGYTF. The CDR3 coding sequence is TGTGCTAGTGGTTATGAGGGGCGCGACTATGGCTACACCTTC. The variable domain in full, completed from reference TRBV12-5 and TRBJ1-2, reads DARVTQTPRHKVTEMGQEVTMRCQPILGHNTVFWYRQTMMQGLELLAYFRNRAPLDDSGMPKDRFSAEMPDATLATLKIQPSEPRDSAVYFCASGYEGRDYGYTFGSGTRLTVV.

The chain combines TRBV7-6 with TRBJ2-7; no firm D call. CDR3 size: 16 residues. The germline V gene has CDR1 SGHVS and CDR2 FNYEAQ. The germline V and J ends were trimmed by 1 base and 0 bases, with 13 bases remaining between them. CDR3 nucleotides: TGTGCCAGCAGCTTAGTCGACGGTCTTAGCTCCTACGAGCAGTACTTC. Its protein product is CASSLVDGLSSYEQYF. The entire variable domain, with the rest obtained from reference TRBV7-6 and TRBJ2-7, is as follows: GAGVSQSPRYKVTKRGQDVALRCDPISGHVSLYWYRQALGQGPEFLTYFNYEAQQDKSGLPNDRFSAERPEGSISTLTIQRTEQRDSAMYRCASSLVDGLSSYEQYFGPGTRLTVT.

This clone was seen a few times. This sequence joins TRBV19 and TRBJ1-4; D not certain. V was trimmed by 5 bases and J by 1 base, leaving 11 bases between them. CDR1 and CDR2 (germline): LNHDA, SQIVND (reference sequence). This CDR3 comprises 15 residues. The CDR3 reads CASSPGFLTNEKLFF. The DNA of the CDR3 is TGTGCCAGTAGTCCGGGGTTCCTAACTAATGAAAAACTGTTTTTT.

This rearrangement joins TRBV18 to TRBJ2-7; TRBD2 might be the D (6 bases). Germline CDR1 is KGHSH and CDR2 is LQKENI. This CDR3 spans 14 amino acids. V lost 1 base and J 3 bases, leaving 10 bases between the germline ends. This chain's CDR3 is CASSPRKGGYEQYF. The DNA for the CDR3 is TGTGCCAGCTCACCACGGAAGGGAGGCTACGAGCAGTACTTC.